The source of this T cell receptor (beta chain) is a study of beta chain features in type 1 diabetes (dated by TCRdb to the late 2010s). Regarding the complete study: Patients and healthy donors did not differ in mean age, gender distribution, total cell number or subset yield. A total of roughly 100,000,000 sorted cells were examined across all samples, and the number of cells per subset was strongly correlated with RNA yield. The study compared TCRB repertoires of sorted circulating CD4+ T cell subsets between recently diagnosed type 1 diabetes patients and matched healthy donors. Whereas all 30 or so donors provided naive and central memory subsets, regulatory and stem cell-like memory subsets were isolated from just 8 patients and roughly eight healthy donors.

The entire amount of isolated RNA was reverse transcribed using the High Capacity cDNA Reverse Transcription Kit, so the sequenced TCRB transcripts were expressed ones. Deep immunoSEQ sequencing was applied to naive, central memory and regulatory T cell samples, giving an average of roughly 3.5 million total reads per sample. Sorted cells were lysed in RLT buffer and RNA was extracted with DNase-treated RNeasy Micro or Mini kits, depending on cell number. Each cell subset was processed separately to prevent cross-contamination, with patient and healthy donor samples processed together. The immunoSEQ multiplex PCR was used to amplify TCRB sequences from cDNA, generating 87-bp fragments that spanned the CDR3 region. The amplicons were sequenced using the Illumina HiSeq platform. On the study's bioinformatics: Synthetic template baselines were used to correct PCR bias computationally, reads within Hamming distance 2 were collapsed together, and singletons that could not be merged were discarded. Reads were aligned against IMGT to assign V, D and J genes, CDR3 length and insertions or deletions at six rearrangement sites. Within each subset, clonotype counts were normalized to sorted cell number, and only after that were true diversity and Gini coefficients computed with the tcR R package. Repertoire sharing was quantified using the overlap coefficient calculated on TCRB nucleotide sequences. Out-of-frame TCRB sequences from naive cells were analyzed to stand in for the pre-selection repertoire. Imported from immuneACCESS, the table was reduced by TCRdb to in-frame sequences with V and J called. These copies leave out some clones; in studies compared against another copy, an unresolved V gene accounts for under half, and the cause of the remainder is not known. D and trimming were read from the DNA, whereas the V and J calls and clone size are those reported in that table. In all, the sample holds hundreds of thousands of clones, and roughly 15% of those were seen once. Around 0.015% of the sample rests with the top ten.

General conclusions and limits of the study: Shorter templates might be favored by PCR, yet because patient and control samples were amplified and corrected together, any such skew would affect both groups equally. In all four CD4+ subsets, TCRB CDR3 length was moderately but significantly shorter in type 1 diabetes patients. Because cDNA rather than genomic DNA was sequenced, highly expressing activated cells could have been over-represented, although no difference in activation and CD3 levels was found between groups. At VDJ recombination sites, patients with type 1 diabetes made fewer insertions and deleted more nucleotides, a pattern implying thymic rearrangement abnormalities. Naive, central memory and regulatory TCRB repertoires appeared more similar among patients than among healthy donors. Because small numbers of individuals were included in the HLA sub-analyses, any influence of HLA type on TCRB rearrangement was left unresolved.

From the germline V gene, CDR1 is SNHLY and CDR2 is FYNNEI. The CDR3 starts with the cysteine, ends with the phenylalanine, and has 13 residues. The DNA shown is the 39-base CDR3, in frame from base 1. Relative to germline, V is 3 bases shorter and J is 4 bases shorter, with 7 bases between their ends. Details on this clone: The antigen it recognizes is unknown. No base-level quality is on record; no much larger clone is a single base apart.

From each donor, a single peripheral blood sample of 90 to 150 mL on average was drawn into heparinised tubes. Naive, central memory, regulatory and stem cell-like memory CD4+ T cells were sorted on a BD FACSAria II using a panel including CD45RO, CCR7, CD25, CD127, CD95 and CD27. Every sorted population had a purity above 95%. PBMCs were isolated immediately by Lymphoprep density gradient centrifugation and stained directly without culture. So that batch effects would be minimized, each experiment stained and sorted samples in pairs, pairing one healthy donor with one patient. This TCR derives from a man aged 18-30 years with type 1 diabetes. Sequenced material: naive CD4+ T cells from blood. Interpreted using the paper, the cell subset or site label stands for: true naive CD4+ T cells. This chain joins TRBV2 to TRBJ2-1; TRBD2 is a weak D gene call, 5 bases matching. The CDR3 here reads CASSEDFYNEQFF. The DNA is TGTGCCAGCAGTGAGGACTTTTACAATGAGCAGTTCTTC.